These T cell receptor beta chains were read from a single sample in a study of OX40 agonist ivuxolimab in advanced cancers. Assay used: immunoSEQ multiplex PCR; TCRdb lists only in-frame clones, some missing. The table shows 77,000 or so clones, with 86% occurring only once. The source material was CD4+ or CD8+ T cells sorted from blood, sampled in a trial of the OX40 agonist ivuxolimab. These receptors were obtained from an adult with an advanced solid tumor such as melanoma, head and neck, liver or kidney cancer. Each CDR3 is given with its conserved first and last residue. D genes are given only for firm matches. Clone size, where shown, is once, few, many, or a class for clones that have expanded.

len: 14
d_gene: TRBD1
v_gene: TRBV6-5
abundance: NA
j_gene: TRBJ1-1
CDR3aa: CASSTGGANTEAFF
CDR3nt: TGTGCCAGCAGCACAGGGGGTGCGAACACTGAAGCTTTCTTT

len: 14
d_gene: NA
v_gene: TRBV15
abundance: NA
j_gene: TRBJ2-7
CDR3aa: CATSRGKSSYEQYF
CDR3nt: TGTGCCACCAGCAGAGGCAAGAGCTCCTACGAGCAGTACTTC

len: 15
d_gene: NA
v_gene: TRBV5-1
abundance: NA
j_gene: TRBJ1-5
CDR3aa: CASSREGSDGQPQHF
CDR3nt: TGCGCCAGCAGCCGGGAGGGTTCCGACGGTCAGCCCCAGCATTTT

len: 10
d_gene: NA
v_gene: TRBV29-1
abundance: NA
j_gene: TRBJ2-5
CDR3aa: CSVARETQYF
CDR3nt: TGCAGCGTGGCCCGGGAGACCCAGTACTTC

len: 15
d_gene: NA
v_gene: TRBV7-9
abundance: NA
j_gene: TRBJ1-1
CDR3aa: CASSLGIIRGTEAFF
CDR3nt: TGTGCCAGCAGCTTAGGGATAATAAGGGGCACTGAAGCTTTCTTT

len: 16
d_gene: NA
v_gene: TRBV9
abundance: NA
j_gene: TRBJ2-1
CDR3aa: CASSPMVALDSGEQFF
CDR3nt: TGTGCCAGCAGCCCCATGGTAGCCCTTGACTCCGGTGAGCAGTTCTTC

len: 13
d_gene: TRBD2
v_gene: TRBV7-3
abundance: once
j_gene: TRBJ2-3
CDR3aa: CASSLTVGGTQYF
CDR3nt: TGTGCCAGCAGCTTAACCGTGGGGGGGACGCAGTATTTT

len: 18
d_gene: TRBD1
v_gene: TRBV27
abundance: NA
j_gene: TRBJ1-4
CDR3aa: CASKVGGQGTTTNEKLFF
CDR3nt: TGTGCCAGCAAGGTGGGGGGACAGGGGACTACAACTAATGAAAAACTGTTTTTT

len: 14
d_gene: TRBD2
v_gene: TRBV7-9
abundance: NA
j_gene: TRBJ2-7
CDR3aa: CASSPWEGAHEQYF
CDR3nt: TGTGCCAGCAGCCCTTGGGAGGGCGCACACGAGCAGTACTTC

len: 11
d_gene: NA
v_gene: TRBV20-1
abundance: NA
j_gene: TRBJ2-1
CDR3aa: CSARGVPGQFF
CDR3nt: TGCAGTGCTAGAGGGGTACCTGGGCAGTTCTTC

len: 13
d_gene: NA
v_gene: TRBV5-1
abundance: NA
j_gene: TRBJ2-3
CDR3aa: CASSLLTTDTQYF
CDR3nt: TGCGCCAGCAGCTTGTTAACCACAGATACGCAGTATTTT

len: 15
d_gene: NA
v_gene: TRBV28
abundance: NA
j_gene: TRBJ1-1
CDR3aa: CASSLPGGGYTEAFF
CDR3nt: TGTGCCAGCAGTCTCCCCGGGGGGGGCTACACTGAAGCTTTCTTT

len: 14
d_gene: NA
v_gene: TRBV11-2
abundance: NA
j_gene: TRBJ2-5
CDR3aa: CASSFSSDQETQYF
CDR3nt: TGTGCCAGCAGCTTCTCTAGCGATCAAGAGACCCAGTACTTC

len: 12
d_gene: NA
v_gene: TRBV18
abundance: NA
j_gene: TRBJ1-3
CDR3aa: CASSSTLNTIYF
CDR3nt: TGTGCCAGCTCATCCACACTGAACACCATATATTTT

len: 13
d_gene: NA
v_gene: TRBV15
abundance: NA
j_gene: TRBJ2-7
CDR3aa: CATSRRDTDEQYF
CDR3nt: TGTGCCACCAGCAGGCGAGACACCGACGAGCAGTACTTC

len: 11
d_gene: NA
v_gene: TRBV2
abundance: few
j_gene: TRBJ2-7
CDR3aa: CASSDYLEQYF
CDR3nt: TGTGCCAGCAGTGATTACCTCGAGCAGTACTTC

len: 14
d_gene: NA
v_gene: TRBV6-5
abundance: NA
j_gene: TRBJ1-1
CDR3aa: CASSPRTDSTEAFF
CDR3nt: TGTGCCAGCAGTCCCAGGACCGATAGCACTGAAGCTTTCTTT

len: 13
d_gene: NA
v_gene: TRBV25-1
abundance: NA
j_gene: TRBJ1-2
CDR3aa: CASSEQGLYGYTF
CDR3nt: TGTGCCAGCAGTGAACAGGGTCTCTATGGCTACACCTTC

len: 16
d_gene: NA
v_gene: TRBV7-8
abundance: NA
j_gene: TRBJ2-6
CDR3aa: CASSNSGVFGANVLTF
CDR3nt: TGTGCCAGCAGCAATTCGGGAGTTTTTGGGGCCAACGTCCTGACTTTC

len: 15
d_gene: TRBD1
v_gene: TRBV7-2
abundance: NA
j_gene: TRBJ2-7
CDR3aa: CASRAPDRGSYEQYF
CDR3nt: TGTGCCAGCAGGGCCCCCGACAGGGGATCCTACGAGCAGTACTTC

len: 14
d_gene: NA
v_gene: TRBV6-5
abundance: NA
j_gene: TRBJ1-5
CDR3aa: CASSSRDSNQPQHF
CDR3nt: TGTGCCAGCAGTTCGCGAGATAGCAATCAGCCCCAGCATTTT

len: 16
d_gene: NA
v_gene: TRBV4-1
abundance: NA
j_gene: TRBJ1-5
CDR3aa: CASSAGEWRSNQPQHF
CDR3nt: TGCGCCAGCAGCGCCGGCGAGTGGCGTAGCAATCAGCCCCAGCATTTT

len: 16
d_gene: TRBD1
v_gene: TRBV28
abundance: once
j_gene: TRBJ2-2
CDR3aa: CASSGRGTGVTGELFF
CDR3nt: TGTGCCAGCAGTGGCCGTGGGACAGGGGTCACCGGGGAGCTGTTTTTT

len: 15
d_gene: NA
v_gene: TRBV27
abundance: once
j_gene: TRBJ2-7
CDR3aa: CASSLSGQGAYEQYF
CDR3nt: TGTGCCAGCAGTTTATCAGGTCAGGGTGCGTACGAGCAGTACTTC

len: 17
d_gene: NA
v_gene: TRBV2
abundance: NA
j_gene: TRBJ1-3
CDR3aa: CASSDTPGILSGNTIYF
CDR3nt: TGTGCCAGCAGTGATACCCCAGGGATCCTCTCTGGAAACACCATATATTTT

len: 13
d_gene: NA
v_gene: TRBV2
abundance: NA
j_gene: TRBJ1-2
CDR3aa: CASQTGDNYGYTF
CDR3nt: TGTGCCAGCCAGACAGGAGATAACTATGGCTACACCTTC